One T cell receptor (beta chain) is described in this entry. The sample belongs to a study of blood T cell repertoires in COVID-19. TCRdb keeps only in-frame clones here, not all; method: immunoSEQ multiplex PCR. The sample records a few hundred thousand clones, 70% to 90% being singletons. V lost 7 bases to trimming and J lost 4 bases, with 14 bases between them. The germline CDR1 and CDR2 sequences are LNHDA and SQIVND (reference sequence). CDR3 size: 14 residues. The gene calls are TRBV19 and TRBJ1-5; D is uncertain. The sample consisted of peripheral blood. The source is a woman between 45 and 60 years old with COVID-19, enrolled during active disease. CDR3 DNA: TGTGCCAGTACCACACTAAAAGGAAATCAGCCCCAGCATTTT. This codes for CASTTLKGNQPQHF.